This is a list of T cell receptor beta chains from one sample in a study of blood T cell repertoires in COVID-19. Sequencing was performed with immunoSEQ multiplex PCR; in TCRdb, only in-frame clones are kept and a portion is missing. The sample has approximately 300,000 clones, about nine tenths seen once. The sequencing input was peripheral blood. The receptors here all came from a man between 45 and 60 years old with active or convalescent COVID-19. CDR3s include the opening cysteine and the closing phenylalanine or tryptophan. Fields, in order: J gene, V gene, D gene, clone size, CDR3 protein, CDR3 DNA. D genes are given only for firm matches. Clone size is shown for a subset of rows, as once, few, many or a class of expanded clone.

>TRBJ2-7|TRBV6-5|-|-
CASSYPAGNEQYF
TGTGCCAGCAGTTACCCCGCAGGGAACGAGCAGTACTTC
>TRBJ2-7|TRBV28|TRBD2|-
CASSSTSGGTYEQYF
TGTGCCAGCAGTTCGACTAGCGGGGGAACCTACGAGCAGTACTTC
>TRBJ2-6|TRBV6-5|-|-
CASSSSAGANVLTF
TGTGCCAGCAGTTCTAGCGCTGGGGCCAACGTCCTGACTTTC
>TRBJ2-7|TRBV27|TRBD1|-
CASSRTGGYEQYF
TGTGCCAGCAGCCGTACAGGGGGCTACGAGCAGTACTTC
>TRBJ1-5|TRBV29-1|-|-
CSVVGGRPRAQHF
TGCAGCGTTGTAGGTGGACGCCCGAGGGCCCAGCATTTT
>TRBJ2-5|TRBV6-2/TRBV6-3|TRBD2|-
CASSRSGGPGQETQYF
TGTGCCAGCAGTCGAAGCGGGGGGCCGGGACAAGAGACCCAGTACTTC
>TRBJ2-1|TRBV11-2|-|-
CASSLSFGSYNEQFF
TGTGCCAGCAGCTTATCGTTCGGCTCCTACAATGAGCAGTTCTTC
>TRBJ1-2|TRBV29-1|-|-
CSVSTGALVGYTF
TGCAGCGTTTCGACAGGAGCCTTGGTTGGCTACACCTTC
>TRBJ2-3|TRBV3-1/TRBV3-2|-|-
CASSQLTGSDTQYF
TGTGCCAGCAGCCAACTTACAGGGTCAGATACGCAGTATTTT
>TRBJ1-2|TRBV19|TRBD1|-
CASSIDRTGYGYTF
TGTGCCAGTAGTATAGATCGGACAGGCTATGGCTACACCTTC
>TRBJ1-2|TRBV5-5|-|-
CASILSGAMLDYGYTF
TGTGCCAGCATTCTCTCTGGGGCGATGTTGGACTATGGCTACACCTTC
>TRBJ1-5|TRBV24-1|-|-
CATSDSRGGGNQPQHF
TGTGCCACCAGTGATTCTAGGGGAGGGGGCAATCAGCCCCAGCATTTT
>TRBJ2-7|TRBV19|TRBD1|-
CASSIARQGAYEQYF
TGTGCCAGTAGTATAGCCCGACAGGGGGCCTACGAGCAGTACTTC
>TRBJ1-4|TRBV21-1|-|-
CASSNLSGTHEKLFF
TGTGCCAGCAGCAACCTCTCGGGAACCCATGAAAAACTGTTTTTT
>TRBJ2-5|TRBV11-2|TRBD2|once
CASSLIGSSGGQETQYF
TGTGCCAGCAGCTTAATCGGGTCTAGCGGGGGCCAAGAGACCCAGTACTTC
>TRBJ1-3|TRBV7-2|-|-
CASSFNSGNTIYF
TGTGCCAGCAGCTTTAACTCTGGAAACACCATATATTTT
>TRBJ1-2|TRBV9|-|-
CASSRTDAGYTF
TGTGCCAGCAGCCGGACTGACGCGGGCTACACCTTC
>TRBJ1-1|TRBV19|TRBD1|-
CASSIASLDRGTEAFF
TGTGCCAGTAGTATAGCTTCCCTGGACAGGGGAACAGAAGCTTTCTTT
>TRBJ1-1|TRBV7-8|-|-
CASSWHRGSGDTEAFF
TGTGCCAGCAGCTGGCATCGGGGTTCGGGGGACACTGAAGCTTTCTTT
>TRBJ1-5|TRBV6-2/TRBV6-3|-|-
CASSPRTAYNQPQHF
TGTGCCAGCAGCCCCCGGACAGCCTACAATCAGCCCCAGCATTTT
>TRBJ2-7|TRBV7-6|-|once
CASTLGPDSSYEQYF
TGTGCCAGCACCCTAGGCCCAGATTCCTCCTACGAGCAGTACTTC
>TRBJ1-6|TRBV10-3|-|-
CAIRGTHSPLHF
TGTGCCATCAGGGGGACTCATTCACCCCTCCACTTT
>TRBJ2-3|TRBV5-1|TRBD2|-
CASSLQTSGGADTQYF
TGCGCCAGCAGCCTCCAGACTAGCGGGGGGGCAGATACGCAGTATTTT
>TRBJ2-3|TRBV2|TRBD2|-
CASSGLDSDTQYF
TGTGCCAGCAGCGGACTAGACTCGGATACGCAGTATTTT
>TRBJ1-1|TRBV3-1/TRBV3-2|TRBD1|-
CASSQDRDSEAFF
TGTGCCAGCAGCCAAGATAGGGACAGTGAAGCTTTCTTT
>TRBJ2-7|TRBV18|-|-
CASSEKGHSYEQYF
TGTGCCAGCTCGGAAAAAGGACATTCCTACGAGCAGTACTTC
>TRBJ1-3|TRBV9|-|-
CASSALDSGNTIYF
TGTGCCAGCAGCGCCCTAGATTCTGGAAACACCATATATTTT
>TRBJ1-5|TRBV7-2|-|-
CASSLETGIGKPQHF
TGTGCCAGCAGCTTAGAGACAGGAATAGGCAAGCCCCAGCATTTT
>TRBJ1-2|TRBV29-1|TRBD1|-
CSVTDRGRLNYGYTF
TGCAGCGTGACGGACAGGGGGCGCTTGAACTATGGCTACACCTTC
>TRBJ1-5|TRBV4-1|-|once
CASSQESRGQPQHF
TGCGCCAGCAGCCAAGAGTCCAGAGGCCAGCCCCAGCATTTT
>TRBJ1-2|TRBV2|-|-
CASSLGPGGYTF
TGTGCCAGCAGCCTAGGTCCGGGAGGCTACACCTTC
>TRBJ2-2|TRBV28|-|-
CASSFFGQGDWNTGELFF
TGTGCCAGCAGTTTTTTTGGGCAGGGTGACTGGAACACCGGGGAGCTGTTTTTT
>TRBJ2-2|TRBV3-1/TRBV3-2|TRBD2|-
CASSDKREWYTGELFF
TGTGCCAGCAGCGATAAGCGGGAGTGGTACACCGGGGAGCTGTTTTTT
>TRBJ2-5|TRBV3-1/TRBV3-2|-|-
CASTPTGFQETQYF
TGTGCCAGCACCCCCACCGGGTTCCAAGAGACCCAGTACTTC
>TRBJ1-5|TRBV19|-|-
CASSIGAYSNQPQHF
TGTGCCAGTAGTATAGGGGCTTATAGCAATCAGCCCCAGCATTTT
>TRBJ2-7|TRBV27|-|-
CASRTTQGSREQYF
TGTGCCAGCAGAACGACACAGGGTTCGAGGGAGCAGTACTTC
>TRBJ1-5|TRBV6-2/TRBV6-3|-|-
CASSSGVAGNQPQHF
TGTGCCAGCAGTTCCGGGGTCGCGGGCAATCAGCCCCAGCATTTT
>TRBJ1-1|TRBV5-5|TRBD1|-
CASSSQTGGEFQAFF
TGTGCCAGCAGCTCCCAAACAGGGGGCGAGTTTCAAGCTTTCTTT
>TRBJ2-5|TRBV2|TRBD2|-
CASSATSGRARETQYF
TGTGCCAGCAGCGCGACTAGCGGGAGGGCCAGGGAGACCCAGTACTTC
>TRBJ2-1|TRBV7-3|-|-
CASSQDSTYNEQFF
TGTGCCAGCAGCCAGGACAGCACCTACAATGAGCAGTTCTTC
>TRBJ2-3|TRBV2|-|-
CASSRDFASTDTQYF
TGTGCCAGCAGCCGGGACTTCGCTAGCACAGATACGCAGTATTTT
>TRBJ1-5|TRBV30|-|-
CAWSSGQRNQPQHF
TGTGCCTGGAGTTCCGGACAGCGCAATCAGCCCCAGCATTTT
>TRBJ1-4|TRBV5-1|-|-
CASSTGTGGEKLFF
TGCGCCAGCAGCACCGGGACGGGGGGAGAAAAACTGTTTTTT
>TRBJ1-2|TRBV7-8|-|-
CASSFGGPADYTF
TGTGCCAGCAGCTTCGGAGGCCCCGCGGACTACACCTTC
>TRBJ2-2|TRBV7-8|-|-
CASSRIGGDTGELFF
TGTGCCAGCAGCCGGATAGGGGGAGATACCGGGGAGCTGTTTTTT
>TRBJ1-2|TRBV28|TRBD1|-
CASRPDRANYGYTF
TGTGCCAGCAGACCGGACAGGGCTAACTATGGCTACACCTTC
>TRBJ1-1|TRBV9|TRBD1|once
CASSVESRWTGGTEAFF
TGTGCCAGCAGCGTCGAGTCCCGTTGGACAGGGGGGACTGAAGCTTTCTTT
>TRBJ1-6|TRBV16|-|-
CASSTRTDSYSPLHF
TGTGCCAGCAGCACCCGAACGGACAGTTATTCACCCCTCCACTTT
>TRBJ1-1|TRBV6-5|-|once
CASSLGASRSTEAFF
TGTGCCAGCAGTTTAGGGGCCTCGAGGAGCACTGAAGCTTTCTTT
>TRBJ2-5|TRBV7-9|TRBD2|-
CASSDLAGGYETQYF
TGTGCCAGCAGCGACCTAGCGGGAGGCTACGAGACCCAGTACTTC
>TRBJ2-3|TRBV6-5|TRBD1|-
CASARDRGTDTQYF
TGTGCCAGCGCCCGGGACAGGGGAACAGATACGCAGTATTTT
>TRBJ2-5|TRBV6-5|TRBD2|-
CATKNEAGGETQYF
TGTGCCACCAAAAACGAGGCGGGGGGTGAGACCCAGTACTTC
>TRBJ1-4|TRBV28|-|once
CASSPQGNNEKLFF
TGTGCCAGCAGCCCTCAGGGAAATAATGAAAAACTGTTTTTT
>TRBJ2-1|TRBV4-1|TRBD2|-
CASSQASGGYNEQFF
TGCGCCAGCAGCCAAGCTAGCGGGGGCTACAATGAGCAGTTCTTC